Listed below are T cell receptor beta chains from one sample, sequenced in a study of control samples from healthy donors and cancer patients. Libraries were prepared by immunoSEQ multiplex PCR; TCRdb keeps only in-frame clonotypes and omits some of them. The sample holds some 410,000 clones, approximately 92% seen once. Sequenced sample: PBMCs. These receptors were obtained from a man aged 35 to 55 with head and neck cancer. Each CDR3 is given with its conserved first and last residue. A D gene is named only where the DNA matches it firmly.

d_call: TRBD2
v_call: TRBV5-6
cdr3_aa: CASSLGGLAGVRSYEQYF

d_call: .
v_call: TRBV27
cdr3_aa: CASSLTGTGRETQYF

d_call: .
v_call: TRBV7-2
cdr3_aa: CASSLTTGEVGSPLHF

d_call: .
v_call: TRBV19
cdr3_aa: CASGGYTEAFF

d_call: TRBD1
v_call: TRBV6-5
cdr3_aa: CASITSGGPYEQYF

d_call: .
v_call: TRBV25-1
cdr3_aa: CATASASLSYNEQFF

d_call: .
v_call: TRBV27
cdr3_aa: CASSKDLGYEQYF

d_call: TRBD1
v_call: TRBV9
cdr3_aa: CASSVEGQGITEAFF

d_call: .
v_call: TRBV2
cdr3_aa: CASSAATEKEQYF

d_call: .
v_call: TRBV5-5
cdr3_aa: CASSLRGDPVVKPQHF

d_call: .
v_call: TRBV28
cdr3_aa: CASSFGDSGNTIYF

d_call: .
v_call: TRBV5-1
cdr3_aa: CASSLAVTGELFF

d_call: TRBD2
v_call: TRBV18
cdr3_aa: CASSPSGGGETQYF

d_call: .
v_call: TRBV6-4
cdr3_aa: CASSEGRGTEAFF

d_call: .
v_call: TRBV7-2
cdr3_aa: CASSRILQAGAGNTIYF

d_call: .
v_call: TRBV9
cdr3_aa: CASSATGSHYEQYF

d_call: .
v_call: TRBV9
cdr3_aa: CASSVAYSQETQYF

d_call: TRBD1
v_call: TRBV5-6
cdr3_aa: CASSQAGGNEKLFF

d_call: .
v_call: TRBV11-2
cdr3_aa: CASSLDFYGSTQYF

d_call: .
v_call: TRBV19
cdr3_aa: CASNGVDQPQHF

d_call: .
v_call: TRBV2
cdr3_aa: CASSEGNSPLHF

d_call: .
v_call: TRBV7-2
cdr3_aa: CASSLAGSTGETQYF

d_call: TRBD2
v_call: TRBV5-1
cdr3_aa: CASSFGSGGNACEQYF

d_call: .
v_call: TRBV7-2
cdr3_aa: CASSPLGPPVHEQYF

d_call: TRBD1
v_call: TRBV28
cdr3_aa: CASSPLGTANTGELFF

d_call: .
v_call: TRBV28
cdr3_aa: CASRMNPRDTYEQYF

d_call: TRBD1
v_call: TRBV6-5
cdr3_aa: CASSTGGDQPQHF

d_call: .
v_call: TRBV7-3
cdr3_aa: CASSLSQMSTGELFF

d_call: .
v_call: TRBV5-1
cdr3_aa: CASSAGQGGEQYF

d_call: TRBD1
v_call: TRBV7-7
cdr3_aa: CASSATTGLGNTIYF

d_call: .
v_call: TRBV19
cdr3_aa: CASGAGSGNTIYF

d_call: .
v_call: TRBV30
cdr3_aa: CACTVQNIQYF

d_call: .
v_call: TRBV5-4
cdr3_aa: CASSPAGVYYTEAFF

d_call: TRBD1
v_call: TRBV30
cdr3_aa: CAWSSGTGRVTAEAFF

d_call: TRBD1
v_call: TRBV11-2
cdr3_aa: CASSLGTGGNYEQYF

d_call: .
v_call: TRBV27
cdr3_aa: CASSLSGPGSRAEKLFF

d_call: .
v_call: TRBV28
cdr3_aa: CASSPPLFGTNYGYTF

d_call: .
v_call: TRBV4-3
cdr3_aa: CASSQDSGGIYGYTF

d_call: .
v_call: TRBV30
cdr3_aa: CARTEGEGGYTF

d_call: .
v_call: TRBV14
cdr3_aa: CASSQDLLWDTEAFF

d_call: .
v_call: TRBV28
cdr3_aa: CASSLQGSREKLFF

d_call: TRBD1
v_call: TRBV14
cdr3_aa: CASSQWTGGNTEAFF

d_call: TRBD1
v_call: TRBV9
cdr3_aa: CASKHLRQGRSQPQHF

d_call: .
v_call: TRBV6-1
cdr3_aa: CASSEDTFTGELFF

d_call: .
v_call: TRBV9
cdr3_aa: CASSPDRRGDSPLHF

d_call: TRBD1
v_call: TRBV19
cdr3_aa: CATVGQPSTDTQYF

d_call: .
v_call: TRBV19
cdr3_aa: CASSKAGSQRNTEAFF

d_call: .
v_call: TRBV19
cdr3_aa: CASSIKGDWSNQPQHF